The rows below give T cell receptor beta chains drawn from one sample of a study of follicular helper T cells after annual influenza vaccination. Data came from immunoSEQ multiplex PCR; TCRdb stores just in-frame clones and leaves some out. The sample consists of about 7,300 clones, roughly 83% of them appearing once. Source: CXCR5+ CD38- circulating T follicular helper cells from blood, taken 7 days after influenza vaccination. These receptors were taken from an adult who received the influenza vaccine. Each CDR3 is given without its conserved first and last residue. The D gene is left open where the match is weak. Clone size appears in some rows only: once, few, many, or a class for an expanded clone.

size: NA
V: TRBV2
D: NA
CDR3: ASSQGGLGQPQH

size: once
V: TRBV6-1
D: NA
CDR3: ASSVYSGGALGETQY

size: NA
V: TRBV6-1
D: NA
CDR3: ASSTGYNQPQH

size: NA
V: TRBV29-1
D: TRBD2
CDR3: SVVPGRADTQY

size: NA
V: TRBV4-2
D: NA
CDR3: ASSQDGYDTEAF

size: NA
V: TRBV25-1
D: NA
CDR3: ASSEQGYGYT

size: NA
V: TRBV7-3
D: TRBD2
CDR3: ASSLRTTSRALYNEQF

size: NA
V: TRBV2
D: TRBD1
CDR3: ASQGQGAGNTIY

size: NA
V: TRBV28
D: TRBD2
CDR3: ASHLAGGPWETQY

size: NA
V: TRBV6-4
D: NA
CDR3: ASSDREGDGYT

size: NA
V: TRBV5-8
D: TRBD2
CDR3: ASSLLAGAYNEQF

size: NA
V: TRBV30
D: NA
CDR3: AWSVGLETQETQY

size: NA
V: TRBV27
D: NA
CDR3: ASRGAGATYEQY

size: once
V: TRBV19
D: TRBD1
CDR3: ASSRGQDEKLF

size: NA
V: TRBV7-3
D: TRBD2
CDR3: ASSQQAGVKNIQY

size: once
V: TRBV27
D: NA
CDR3: ASSFGGSVGEQY

size: NA
V: TRBV7-6
D: NA
CDR3: ASSPRSGANVLT

size: NA
V: TRBV10-3
D: TRBD1
CDR3: AIRSSAGGNEQF

size: NA
V: TRBV18
D: NA
CDR3: ASSPNRGGYGGKNTEAF

size: NA
V: TRBV5-1
D: NA
CDR3: ASSLEGGSGNTIY

size: NA
V: TRBV2
D: NA
CDR3: ASSPGTATDTQY

size: NA
V: TRBV7-8
D: NA
CDR3: ASSIRQTRSETQY

size: NA
V: TRBV5-4
D: TRBD2
CDR3: ASSLAGTRATQY

size: NA
V: TRBV28
D: NA
CDR3: ASSVLGSYSYEQY

size: few
V: TRBV15
D: NA
CDR3: ATSREGSAF

size: NA
V: TRBV11-2
D: NA
CDR3: ASSLEGRRANEQF

size: once
V: TRBV2
D: NA
CDR3: ASVNLILDTQY

size: NA
V: TRBV18
D: TRBD2
CDR3: ASSSLAGGGTGELF